A selection of T cell receptor beta chains follows, all from one sample in a study of cytomegalovirus exposure and HLA in healthy donors. TCRdb's table, derived via immunoSEQ multiplex PCR, lists solely in-frame clones and lacks some. The sample yields some 200,000 clones, around 77% seen once. The specimen was PBMCs. The source of these receptors is a woman aged 25 to 39 in good health and CMV-seronegative. Each CDR3 is given with its conserved first and last residue. The D gene is left open where the match is weak.

CDR3	length	J	V	D
CASSKNPGEQYF	12	TRBJ2-7	TRBV11-3	-
CASVPGLAMGADTQYF	16	TRBJ2-3	TRBV12-5	TRBD2
CAWRTGNYGYTF	12	TRBJ1-2	TRBV30	TRBD1
CASNRGQETQYF	12	TRBJ2-5	TRBV7-9	TRBD1
CASSLVWIRQRGNSYEQYF	19	TRBJ2-7	TRBV5-6	-
CASPYTGLSGELFF	14	TRBJ2-2	TRBV7-9	-
CASSLGGGDTYEQYF	15	TRBJ2-7	TRBV28	-
CASSPGGGGNTIYF	14	TRBJ1-3	TRBV5-1	-
CSVLGRSRGLSFNYGYTF	18	TRBJ1-2	TRBV29-1	TRBD1
CASSFPTGTSMYF	13	TRBJ2-7	TRBV7-9	TRBD2
CSSSPTSRANTEAFF	15	TRBJ1-1	TRBV7-9	-
CASRELAESSYEQYF	15	TRBJ2-7	TRBV11-2	TRBD2
CASSYSLAPSSYNEQFF	17	TRBJ2-1	TRBV6-4	-
CASSVIAGTNTGELFF	16	TRBJ2-2	TRBV19	TRBD2
CASSLGWTEIDTQYF	15	TRBJ2-3	TRBV5-1	-
CASSHREEGIWANTGELFF	19	TRBJ2-2	TRBV4-1	-
CASSVQDTDTQYF	13	TRBJ2-3	TRBV19	-
CASSLAGDIVLTEAFF	16	TRBJ1-1	TRBV5-1	-
CASSINNRPISSGANVLTF	19	TRBJ2-6	TRBV18	-
CASGGGGANEKLFF	14	TRBJ1-4	TRBV27	-